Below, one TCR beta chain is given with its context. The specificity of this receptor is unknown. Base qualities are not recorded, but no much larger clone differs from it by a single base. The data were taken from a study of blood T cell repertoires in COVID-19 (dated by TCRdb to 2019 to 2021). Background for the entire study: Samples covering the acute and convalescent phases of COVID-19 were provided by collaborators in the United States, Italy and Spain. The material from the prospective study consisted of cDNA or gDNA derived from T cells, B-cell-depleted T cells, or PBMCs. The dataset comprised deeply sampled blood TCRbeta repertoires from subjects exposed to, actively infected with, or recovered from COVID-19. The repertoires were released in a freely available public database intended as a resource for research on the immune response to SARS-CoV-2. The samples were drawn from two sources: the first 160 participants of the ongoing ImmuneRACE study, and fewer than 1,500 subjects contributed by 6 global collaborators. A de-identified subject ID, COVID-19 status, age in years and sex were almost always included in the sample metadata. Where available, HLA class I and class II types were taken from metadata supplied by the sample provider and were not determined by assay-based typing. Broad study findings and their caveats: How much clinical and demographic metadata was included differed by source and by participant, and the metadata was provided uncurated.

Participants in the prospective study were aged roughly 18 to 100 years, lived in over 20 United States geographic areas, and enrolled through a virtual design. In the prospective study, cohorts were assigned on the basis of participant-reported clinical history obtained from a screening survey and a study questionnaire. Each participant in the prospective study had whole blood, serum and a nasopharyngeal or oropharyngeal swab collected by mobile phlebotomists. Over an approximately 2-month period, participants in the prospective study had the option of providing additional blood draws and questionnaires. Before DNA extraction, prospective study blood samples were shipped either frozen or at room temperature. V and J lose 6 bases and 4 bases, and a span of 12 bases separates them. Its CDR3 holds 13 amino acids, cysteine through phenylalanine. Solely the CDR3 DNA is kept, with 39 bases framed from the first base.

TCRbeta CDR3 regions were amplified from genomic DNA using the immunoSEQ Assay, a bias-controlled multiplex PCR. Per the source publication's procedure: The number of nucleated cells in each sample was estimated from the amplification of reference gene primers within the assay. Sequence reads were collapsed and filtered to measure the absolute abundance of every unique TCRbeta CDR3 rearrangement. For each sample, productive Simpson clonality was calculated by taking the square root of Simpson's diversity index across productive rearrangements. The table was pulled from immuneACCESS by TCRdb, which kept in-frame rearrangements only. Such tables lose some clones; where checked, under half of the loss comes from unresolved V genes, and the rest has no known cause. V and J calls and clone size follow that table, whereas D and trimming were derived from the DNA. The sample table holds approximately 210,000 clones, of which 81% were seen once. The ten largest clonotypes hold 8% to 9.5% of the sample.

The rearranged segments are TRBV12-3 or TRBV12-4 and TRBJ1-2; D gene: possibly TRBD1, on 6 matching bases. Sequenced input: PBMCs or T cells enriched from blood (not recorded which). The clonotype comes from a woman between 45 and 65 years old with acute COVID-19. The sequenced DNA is TGTGCCAGCAGCGTAGGGGGTACCTATGGCTACACCTTC. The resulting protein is CASSVGGTYGYTF.